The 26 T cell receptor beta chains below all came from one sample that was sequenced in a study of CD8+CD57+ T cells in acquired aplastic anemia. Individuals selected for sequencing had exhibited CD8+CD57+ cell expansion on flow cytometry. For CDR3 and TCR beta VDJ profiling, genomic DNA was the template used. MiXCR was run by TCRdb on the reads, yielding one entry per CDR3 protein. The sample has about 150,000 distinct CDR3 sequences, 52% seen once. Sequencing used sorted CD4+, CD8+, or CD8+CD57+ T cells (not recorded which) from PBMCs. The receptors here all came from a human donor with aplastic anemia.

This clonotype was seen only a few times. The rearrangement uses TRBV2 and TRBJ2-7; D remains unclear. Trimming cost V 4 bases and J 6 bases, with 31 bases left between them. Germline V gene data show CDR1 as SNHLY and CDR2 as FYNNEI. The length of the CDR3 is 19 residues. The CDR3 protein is CASSGDIRLGITVAREQYF. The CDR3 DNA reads TGTGCCAGCAGTGGCGATATCCGCCTGGGCATTACAGTGGCGCGCGAGCAGTACTTC.

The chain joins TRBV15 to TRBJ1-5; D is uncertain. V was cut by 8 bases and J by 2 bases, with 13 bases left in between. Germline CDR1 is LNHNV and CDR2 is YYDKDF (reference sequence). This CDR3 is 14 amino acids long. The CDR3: CATERELRNQPQHF. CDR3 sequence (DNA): TGTGCCACCGAGAGAGAACTTCGCAATCAGCCCCAGCATTTT.

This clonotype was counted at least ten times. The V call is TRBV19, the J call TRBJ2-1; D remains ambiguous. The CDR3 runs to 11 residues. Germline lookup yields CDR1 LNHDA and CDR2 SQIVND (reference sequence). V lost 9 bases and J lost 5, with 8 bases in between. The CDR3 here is CASTTDNEQFF. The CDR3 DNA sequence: TGTGCCAGCACGACGGACAATGAGCAGTTCTTC.

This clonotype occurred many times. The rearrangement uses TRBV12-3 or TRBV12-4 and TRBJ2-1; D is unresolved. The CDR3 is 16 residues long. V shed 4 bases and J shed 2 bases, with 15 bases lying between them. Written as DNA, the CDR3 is TGTGCCAGCAGTTCCCGGGCCTATCCCCCCTACAATGAGCAGTTCTTC. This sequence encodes CASSSRAYPPYNEQFF.

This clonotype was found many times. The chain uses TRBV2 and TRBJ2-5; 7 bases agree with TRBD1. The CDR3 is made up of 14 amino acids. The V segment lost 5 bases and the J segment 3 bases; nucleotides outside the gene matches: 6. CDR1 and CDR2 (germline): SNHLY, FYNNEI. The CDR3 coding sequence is TGTGCCAGCAGTTCCCGACAGGGAAAAGAGACCCAGTACTTC. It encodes CASSSRQGKETQYF.

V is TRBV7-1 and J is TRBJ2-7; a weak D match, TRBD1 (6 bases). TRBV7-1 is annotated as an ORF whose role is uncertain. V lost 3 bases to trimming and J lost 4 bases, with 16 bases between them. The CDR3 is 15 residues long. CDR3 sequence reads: CASSSTPSGDYEQYF. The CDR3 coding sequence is TGTGCCAGCAGCTCCACCCCCTCAGGGGATTACGAGCAGTACTTC.

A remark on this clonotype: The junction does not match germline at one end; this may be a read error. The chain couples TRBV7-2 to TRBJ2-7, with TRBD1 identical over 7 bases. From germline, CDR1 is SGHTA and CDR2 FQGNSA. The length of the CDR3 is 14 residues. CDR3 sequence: CAGSIPTGRHEQYF. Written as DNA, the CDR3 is TGTGCCGGCAGCATACCGACAGGGAGACACGAGCAGTACTTC. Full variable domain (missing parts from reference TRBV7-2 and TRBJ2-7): GAGVSQSPSNKVTEKGKDVELRCDPISGHTALYWYRQSLGQGLEFLIYFQGNSAPDKSGLPSDRFSAERTGGSVSTLTIQRTQQEDSAVYLCAGSIPTGRHEQYFGPGTRLTVT.

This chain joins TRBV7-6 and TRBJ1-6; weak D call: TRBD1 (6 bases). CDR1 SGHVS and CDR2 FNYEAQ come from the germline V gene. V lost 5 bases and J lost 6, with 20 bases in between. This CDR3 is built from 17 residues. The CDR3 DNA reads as TGTGCCAGCAGCACCGGACAGAGTTCGACCCCTAATTCACCCCTCCACTTT. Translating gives CASSTGQSSTPNSPLHF. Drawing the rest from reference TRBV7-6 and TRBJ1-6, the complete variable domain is GAGVSQSPRYKVTKRGQDVALRCDPISGHVSLYWYRQALGQGPEFLTYFNYEAQQDKSGLPNDRFSAERPEGSISTLTIQRTEQRDSAMYRCASSTGQSSTPNSPLHFGNGTRLTVT.

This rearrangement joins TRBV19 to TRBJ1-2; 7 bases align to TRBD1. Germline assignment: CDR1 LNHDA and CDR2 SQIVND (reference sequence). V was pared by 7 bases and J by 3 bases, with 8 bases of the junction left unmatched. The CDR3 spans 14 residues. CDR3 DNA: TGTGCCAGTATTTTTACAGGGGACGACTATGGCTACACCTTC. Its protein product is CASIFTGDDYGYTF.

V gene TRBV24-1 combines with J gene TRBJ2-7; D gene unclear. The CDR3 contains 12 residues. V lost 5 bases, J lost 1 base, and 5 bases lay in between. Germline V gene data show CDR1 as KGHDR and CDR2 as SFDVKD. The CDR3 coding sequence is TGTGCCACCAGTGGAGATTCCTACGAGCAGTACTTC. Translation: CATSGDSYEQYF.

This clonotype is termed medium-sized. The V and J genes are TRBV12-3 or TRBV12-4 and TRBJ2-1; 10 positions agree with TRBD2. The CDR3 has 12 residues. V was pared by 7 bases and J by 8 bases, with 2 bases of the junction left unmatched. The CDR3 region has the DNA TGTGCCAGCACTAGCGGGGGTGATGAGCAGTTCTTC. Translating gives CASTSGGDEQFF.

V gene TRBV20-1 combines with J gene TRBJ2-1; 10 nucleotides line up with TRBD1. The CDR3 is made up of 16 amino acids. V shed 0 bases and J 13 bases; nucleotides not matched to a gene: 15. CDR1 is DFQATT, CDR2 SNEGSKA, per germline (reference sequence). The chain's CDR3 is CSARDPGTGVRLGQFF. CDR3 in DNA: TGCAGTGCTAGAGATCCGGGGACAGGGGTTCGGTTGGGACAGTTCTTC.

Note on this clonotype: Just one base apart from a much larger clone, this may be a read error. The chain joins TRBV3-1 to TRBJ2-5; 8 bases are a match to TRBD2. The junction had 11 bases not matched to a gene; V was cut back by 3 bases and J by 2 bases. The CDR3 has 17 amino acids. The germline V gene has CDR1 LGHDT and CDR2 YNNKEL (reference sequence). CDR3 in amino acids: CASSHGTSRGGQETQYF. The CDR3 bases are TGTGCCAGCAGCCACGGGACTAGTAGGGGCGGGCAAGAGACCCAGTACTTC.

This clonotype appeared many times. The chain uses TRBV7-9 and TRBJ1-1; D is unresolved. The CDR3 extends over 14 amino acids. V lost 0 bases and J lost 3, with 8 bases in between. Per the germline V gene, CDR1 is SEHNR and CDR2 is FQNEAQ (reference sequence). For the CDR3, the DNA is TGTGCCAGCAGCTTAGCGGTCGGGTACACTGAAGCTTTCTTT. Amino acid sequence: CASSLAVGYTEAFF.

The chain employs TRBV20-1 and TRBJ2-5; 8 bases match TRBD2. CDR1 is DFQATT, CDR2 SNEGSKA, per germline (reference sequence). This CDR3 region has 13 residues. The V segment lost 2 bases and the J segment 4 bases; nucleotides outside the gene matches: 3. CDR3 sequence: CSARLAGRETQYF. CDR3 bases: TGCAGTGCTAGACTAGCGGGTCGAGAGACCCAGTACTTC.

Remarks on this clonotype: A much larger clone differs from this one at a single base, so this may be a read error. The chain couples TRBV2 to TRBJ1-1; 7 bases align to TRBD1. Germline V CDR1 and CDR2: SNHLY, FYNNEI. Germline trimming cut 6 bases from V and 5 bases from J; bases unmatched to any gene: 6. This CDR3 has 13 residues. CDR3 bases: TGTGCCAGCAGCTACAGGGGAGAAACTGAAGCTTTCTTT. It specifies CASSYRGETEAFF.

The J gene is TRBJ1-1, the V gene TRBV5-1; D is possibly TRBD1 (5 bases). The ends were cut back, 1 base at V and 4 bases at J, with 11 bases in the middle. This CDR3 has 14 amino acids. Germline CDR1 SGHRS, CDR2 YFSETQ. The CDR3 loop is CASSLYKGSTEAFF. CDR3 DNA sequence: TGCGCCAGCAGCTTGTACAAGGGGTCCACTGAAGCTTTCTTT.

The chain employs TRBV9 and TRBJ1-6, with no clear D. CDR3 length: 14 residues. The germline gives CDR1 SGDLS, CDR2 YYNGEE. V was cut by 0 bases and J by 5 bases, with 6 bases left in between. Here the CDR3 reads CASSVVGDNSPLHF. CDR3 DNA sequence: TGTGCCAGCAGCGTAGTGGGAGATAATTCACCCCTCCACTTT.

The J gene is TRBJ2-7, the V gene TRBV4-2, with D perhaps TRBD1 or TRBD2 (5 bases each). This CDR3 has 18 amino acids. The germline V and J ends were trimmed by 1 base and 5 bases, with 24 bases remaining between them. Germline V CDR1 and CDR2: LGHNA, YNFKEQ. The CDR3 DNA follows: TGTGCCAGCAGCCAAGCGGCAGTAGGGACCGGGGAGCTGAACGAGCAGTACTTC. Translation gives CASSQAAVGTGELNEQYF.

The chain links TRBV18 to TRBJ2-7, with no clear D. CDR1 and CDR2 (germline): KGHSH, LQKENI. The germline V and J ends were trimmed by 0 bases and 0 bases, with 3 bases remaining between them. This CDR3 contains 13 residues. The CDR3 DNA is TGTGCCAGCTCACCACCGCTCTCCTACGAGCAGTACTTC. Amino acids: CASSPPLSYEQYF.

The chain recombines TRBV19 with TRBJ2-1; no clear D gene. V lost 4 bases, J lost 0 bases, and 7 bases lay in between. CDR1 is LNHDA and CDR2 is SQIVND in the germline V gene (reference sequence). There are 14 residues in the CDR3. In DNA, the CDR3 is TGTGCCAGTAGTACGGTGATCTCCTACAATGAGCAGTTCTTC. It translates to CASSTVISYNEQFF.

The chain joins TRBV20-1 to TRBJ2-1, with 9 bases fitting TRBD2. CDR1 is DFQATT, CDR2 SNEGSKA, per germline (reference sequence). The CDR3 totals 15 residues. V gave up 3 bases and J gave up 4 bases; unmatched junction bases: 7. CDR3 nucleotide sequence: TGCAGTGCTAGGACGACTAGCGGTGGGTACAATGAGCAGTTCTTC. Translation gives CSARTTSGGYNEQFF.

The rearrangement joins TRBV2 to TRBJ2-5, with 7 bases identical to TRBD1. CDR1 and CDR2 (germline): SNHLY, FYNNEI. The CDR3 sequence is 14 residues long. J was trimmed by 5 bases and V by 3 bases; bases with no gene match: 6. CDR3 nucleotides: TGTGCCAGCAGTGAGGGGACAGTTGCGGAGACCCAGTACTTC. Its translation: CASSEGTVAETQYF. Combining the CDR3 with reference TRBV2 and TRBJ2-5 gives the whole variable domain EPEVTQTPSHQVTQMGQEVILRCVPISNHLYFYWYRQILGQKVEFLVSFYNNEISEKSEIFDDQFSVERPDGSNFTLKIRSTKLEDSAMYFCASSEGTVAETQYFGPGTRLLVL.

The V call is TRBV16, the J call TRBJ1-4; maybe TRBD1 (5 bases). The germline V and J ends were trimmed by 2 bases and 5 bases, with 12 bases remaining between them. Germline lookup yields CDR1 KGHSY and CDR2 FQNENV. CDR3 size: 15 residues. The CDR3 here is CASSQAGHLNEKLFF. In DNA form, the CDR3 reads TGTGCCAGCAGCCAAGCTGGACACTTAAATGAAAAACTGTTTTTT.

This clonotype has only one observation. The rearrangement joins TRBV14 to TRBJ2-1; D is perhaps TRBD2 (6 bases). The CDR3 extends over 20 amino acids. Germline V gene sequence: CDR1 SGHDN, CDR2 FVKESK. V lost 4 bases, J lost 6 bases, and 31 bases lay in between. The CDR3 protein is CASSLWGGESSGPMGNEQFF. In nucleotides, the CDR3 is TGTGCCAGCAGCCTATGGGGTGGGGAGAGTAGCGGTCCTATGGGCAATGAGCAGTTCTTC.

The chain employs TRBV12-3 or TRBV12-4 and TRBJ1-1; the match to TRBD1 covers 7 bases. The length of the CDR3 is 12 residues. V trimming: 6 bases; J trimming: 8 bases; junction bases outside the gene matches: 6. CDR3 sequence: CASRDRDSEAFF. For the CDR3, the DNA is TGTGCCAGCAGAGACAGGGACTCCGAAGCTTTCTTT.